This entry features one T cell receptor beta chain sequence. It has no known antigen specificity. Base qualities are not provided; no much larger clone lies one nucleotide away. This sample is part of a study of blood T cell repertoires in COVID-19 (TCRdb year 2020). Background on the whole study: Collaborator samples came from the United States, Italy and Spain and covered acute and convalescent phases of COVID-19. The material from the prospective study consisted of cDNA or gDNA derived from T cells, B-cell-depleted T cells, or PBMCs. Subjects who had been exposed to COVID-19, were actively infected with it, or had recovered from it provided the deeply sampled blood TCRbeta repertoires that made up the dataset. A freely available public database, intended as a resource for researchers studying the immune response to SARS-CoV-2, is where the repertoires were released. Samples were obtained from the ongoing ImmuneRACE study (first 160 participants) and from over 1,000 subjects provided by 6 global collaborators. Sample metadata almost always included a de-identified subject ID, COVID-19 status, age in years and sex. Where available, HLA class I and class II types were taken from metadata supplied by the sample provider and were not determined by assay-based typing.

The immunoSEQ Assay, a bias-controlled multiplex PCR, was used to amplify TCRbeta CDR3 regions from genomic DNA. The study's own analysis went as follows. Nucleated cell counts per sample were estimated from amplification of reference gene primers within the assay. To quantify the absolute abundance of each unique TCRbeta CDR3 rearrangement, sequence reads were collapsed and filtered. For each sample, productive Simpson clonality was calculated as the square root of Simpson's diversity index across productive rearrangements. The source is immuneACCESS, and TCRdb retained only in-frame sequences with V and J called. Part of the clones is not carried over; for the studies checked, unresolved V genes explain less than half of this, and the remainder is unexplained. The DNA was the basis for D and trimming; V, J and clone size are from that table. The sample data list 240,000 or so clones, and around four fifths of these were observed just once. Clones ranked in the top ten supply 1.5% to 2% of the sample.

Collaborating institutions collected whole blood in K2EDTA tubes following their own protocols. For TCRbeta analysis, collaborators shipped samples in one of three forms: frozen whole blood, isolated PBMCs, or DNA extracted from either of those sample types. CDR1 and CDR2 are drawn from the germline V gene: SGHTA, FQGNSA. From cysteine to phenylalanine, the CDR3 is 18 amino acids long. Left in the record is the CDR3 DNA by itself, 54 bases read in frame from the first base. Germline trimming: 5 bases from V, 5 bases from J; junction bases outside gene matches: 18. Study-wide conclusions, independent of this receptor: The quantity of clinical and demographic metadata differed by source and by participant and was supplied without curation.

Sequencing was carried out using peripheral blood. This TCR derives from a woman of 80 years or more with acute or convalescent COVID-19. The chain employs TRBV7-2 and TRBJ1-5; 7 bases in the middle match TRBD1. The CDR3 corresponds to CASSPVQMGTRGHQPQHF. The nucleotide sequence reads TGTGCCAGCAGCCCAGTCCAAATGGGGACAAGGGGGCATCAGCCCCAGCATTTT.